This T cell receptor beta chain derives from a study of vaccination effects on CD4 cells after COVID-19. Study-level points and caveats: Infection-derived and vaccine-derived clones contracted markedly late after vaccination.

Concerning this clone: The antigen is unknown.

The CDR3 has 15 amino acids. V was pared by 1 base and J by 0 bases, with 9 bases between. CDR1 and CDR2 (germline): MNHNS, SASEGT. Produced via immunoSEQ multiplex PCR; TCRdb's table is partial and in-frame only. Among some 30,000 clones listed, approximately 70% were seen once. Under the ViraFEST assay, PBMC were stimulated with viral peptide pools so that antigen-specific CD4+ T cells expanded. Sequencing was performed afterwards. With roughly nine days of culture completed, CD4+ T cells were isolated. Each participant was administered two doses of either the BNT162b2 or the mRNA-1273 vaccine. All vaccine recipients tested negative for nucleocapsid antibodies and had never contracted SARS-CoV-2 infection.

This TCR was recovered from a human donor who received a COVID-19 vaccine. This chain connects TRBV6-1 to TRBJ1-2, with D uncertain. Sample: CD4+ T cells from PBMCs cultured with HCoV-229E spike peptides, taken after COVID-19 vaccination. CDR3 region: CASSEGPGTNYGYTF. The DNA for the CDR3 is TGTGCCAGCAGTGAAGGCCCAGGAACTAACTATGGCTACACCTTC.